This TCR beta chain was sequenced for a study of T cells after yellow fever vaccination (dated by TCRdb to between 2017 and 2020). About the investigation overall: The SMART-Seq v4 Ultra Low Input RNA kit was used to prepare libraries from fractions with low cell numbers. The cohort comprised two healthy male donors, one aged 18 to 30 and one aged 30 to 40 years. To track T-cell clones before and after primary and booster YFV17D yellow fever vaccination, bulk TCR alpha and beta repertoires were sequenced longitudinally. Blood was collected at multiple timepoints before and after primary and secondary immunization, and bulk PBMC replicates and cell subsets were isolated.

The sample's treatment or condition label, decoded: live attenuated yellow fever vaccine strain. At each blood-draw timepoint, two biological replicates of bulk PBMCs were collected. A standard Ficoll-Paque protocol was used to isolate PBMCs from peripheral blood. TriZol was used to extract RNA from bulk PBMCs, CD4 and CD8 fractions, and dextramer-positive and dextramer-negative fractions. This clonotype came up a few times. Its antigen remains undetermined. Nothing much larger sits one base from this clone, and base qualities are not available. CDR1 and CDR2 are read off the germline V gene as SGHRS and YFSETQ. The CDR3 holds 14 amino acids from the cysteine to the phenylalanine. Only the CDR3 part of the read is kept: 42 bases, read in frame from the first base. Cut back by 4 bases and 4 bases, the V and J ends lie 13 bases apart. TCR cDNA was made using 5'RACE template switching, a step that added a universal primer site and unique molecular identifiers. Priming of cDNA synthesis was performed from both the TCR alpha and TCR beta constant segments. Library amplification used two PCR steps, and the second PCR step added sample barcodes and sequencing adapters. Libraries were sequenced on Illumina HiSeq 2500 (2x100 bp) or NovaSeq (2x150 bp). As for how the authors treated the data: Demultiplexing of reads and collapsing into UMI consensus sequences were performed with MIGEC, and V(D)J alignment was carried out with MiXCR. Using edgeR on replicate PBMC samples, clonotypes were called vaccine-responding if FDR was below 0.01 and the log2 fold change was above 5 up to day 15. Bulk clonotypes were assigned CD4 or CD8 identity according to which sequenced CD4 or CD8 repertoire held them at higher abundance. TCRdb reworked the public reads: Q25 trimming with fastp, MiXCR clone assembly, productive beta chains retained. Entries that share a CDR3 protein sequence are merged under the most common genes and DNA. TCRdb's processing, not the authors', yielded these V and J calls. Present in this sample are more than 350,000 distinct CDR3 sequences, 11% of which were seen just once. The ten largest clones add up to less than 20% of the sample.

Results the study describes overall, beyond this receptor: After the booster, most of the clones that had expanded following primary vaccination were detected again (roughly 96% of CD4 and around 90% of CD8), which suggests that memory was broadly maintained. Because abundant contaminating clonotypes from the bulk population could be contained in FACS-sorted repertoires, computational filtering was required. Because only a couple of donors were included in the study, the extent to which the findings can be generalized is limited. Compared with the primary T-cell response, the secondary T-cell response was weaker but faster, peaking on day 5 rather than day 15. A small fraction of clonotypes showed up in both the CD4 and CD8 compartments, probably as a result of convergent recombination.

This clonotype was obtained from a young man who received the YFV17D yellow fever vaccine. This sequence uses TRBV5-1 and TRBJ2-3, and possibly TRBD1, on 5 matching bases. The material sequenced was PBMCs, taken on the day of the first yellow fever vaccination. The CDR3 sequence is CASSPVQVSDTQYF. The bases read TGCGCCAGCAGCCCGGTACAGGTATCAGATACGCAGTATTTT.